A selection of T cell receptor beta chains follows, all from one sample in a study of T-cell reconstitution after alpha-beta-depleted transplantation in children. Using its own MiXCR run on the PCR reads, TCRdb lists one record per CDR3 protein. The table has around 200,000 distinct CDR3 sequences, roughly 11% seen once; the top ten hold 28%. Sequenced here: PBMCs, sampled before TCRalphabeta/CD19-depleted stem cell transplant. The receptors were sampled from a child in the first two years of life with acute myeloid leukemia, due to receive a stem cell transplant. CDR3s include the opening cysteine and the closing phenylalanine or tryptophan. A D gene is named only where the DNA matches it firmly. Only part of the rows carry a size: once, few, many, or a class if the clone is expanded.

D gene	J gene	V gene	clone size	CDR3 DNA	CDR3 protein
NA	TRBJ2-2	TRBV7-9	many	TGTGCCAGCAGTTACGACCGGGGGACCGGGGAGCTGTTTTTT	CASSYDRGTGELFF
TRBD2	TRBJ2-3	TRBV6-5	many	TGTGCCAGCAGTTACGGCCCTAGCGGGAGGGGTCCAGATACGCAGTATTTT	CASSYGPSGRGPDTQYF
TRBD2	TRBJ2-1	TRBV20-1	many	TGCAGTGCTATGATGGCGGGAGGGAACTACAATGAGCAGTTCTTC	CSAMMAGGNYNEQFF
NA	TRBJ2-7	TRBV7-2	few	TGTGCCAGCAGCCCTCGTACCTACGAGCAGTACTTC	CASSPRTYEQYF
NA	TRBJ1-1	TRBV7-8	many	TGTGCCAGCAGCTTAAGTGGCGGCACTGAAGCTTTCTTT	CASSLSGGTEAFF
TRBD1	TRBJ2-3	TRBV5-1	many	TGCGCCAGCAGCTTGAGGGGACAGACGTCAGATACGCAGTATTTT	CASSLRGQTSDTQYF
NA	TRBJ1-2	TRBV5-5	NA	TGTGCCAGCAGCCCTCCCCGGCGGGGAGCGTACTATGGCTACACCTTC	CASSPPRRGAYYGYTF
TRBD2	TRBJ2-5	TRBV20-1	many	TGCAGTACCGGGAGGGCGGGAGAGACCCAGTACTTC	CSTGRAGETQYF
NA	TRBJ2-7	TRBV12-3/TRBV12-4	many	TGTGCCAGCAGTTTCCAGACCAGCTACGAGCAGTACTTC	CASSFQTSYEQYF
NA	TRBJ1-2	TRBV27	many	TGTGCCAGCAGTGGGGGCGGCTATGGCTACACCTTC	CASSGGGYGYTF
NA	TRBJ2-1	TRBV29-1	many	TGCAGCGTTGAGGGGGGCTGGGAGCAGTTCTTC	CSVEGGWEQFF
NA	TRBJ1-1	TRBV28	many	TGTGCCAGCAGCCCCGGGGGGCGGATGAACACTGAAGCTTTCTTT	CASSPGGRMNTEAFF
TRBD2	TRBJ2-3	TRBV18	many	TGTGCCAGCTCACCACCTAGCGGGAGCACAGATACGCAGTATTTT	CASSPPSGSTDTQYF
TRBD1	TRBJ1-1	TRBV19	few	TGTGCCAGTAGTCGACAGGGCATGGCTGAAGCTTTCTTT	CASSRQGMAEAFF
TRBD1	TRBJ2-7	TRBV28	many	TGTGCCAGCAGGCAGGACAGGGGACCCCTCTACGAGCAGTACTTC	CASRQDRGPLYEQYF
NA	TRBJ1-2	TRBV29-1	many	TGCAGCGTTGAGGAGGGGTTGAGCTACACCTTC	CSVEEGLSYTF